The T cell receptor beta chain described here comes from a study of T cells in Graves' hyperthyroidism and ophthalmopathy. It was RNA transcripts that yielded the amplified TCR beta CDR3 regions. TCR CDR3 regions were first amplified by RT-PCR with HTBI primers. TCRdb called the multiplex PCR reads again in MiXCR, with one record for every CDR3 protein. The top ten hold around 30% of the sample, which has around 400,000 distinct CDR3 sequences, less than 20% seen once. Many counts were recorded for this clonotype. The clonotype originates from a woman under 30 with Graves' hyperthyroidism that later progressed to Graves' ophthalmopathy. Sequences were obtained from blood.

The DNA for the CDR3 is TGTGCCAGCAGCCAATCGAAGGGACCTTACACCTTC. It specifies CASSQSKGPYTF. The V gene is TRBV16, the J gene TRBJ1-2, with D tentatively TRBD1 (5 bases). This CDR3 is built from 12 residues. V lost 0 bases to trimming and J lost 11 bases, with 10 bases between them. Germline assignment: CDR1 KGHSY and CDR2 FQNENV.